The subject of this entry is one T cell receptor (beta chain). The data derive from a study of T cell responses to AZD1222 COVID-19 vaccine. Here immunoSEQ multiplex PCR was the method, and the copy in TCRdb shows in-frame clones only, minus some. The sample shows approximately 150,000 clones, 92% of them seen only once. The sequencing used peripheral blood, collected on day 0 of MenACWY control vaccination. This sequence was found in an adult in good health.

The chain's CDR3 is CASSAQARRNSPLHF. CDR3 coding DNA: TGTGCCAGCAGCGCGCAGGCCCGACGAAATTCACCCCTCCACTTT. This chain uses TRBV7-3 with TRBJ1-6; D remains unclear. CDR1 and CDR2 from the germline V gene are SGHTA and FQGTGA. The V end lost 5 bases, the J end lost 7 bases, and 15 bases lay between the germline ends. The CDR3 sequence is 15 residues long.